This T cell receptor beta chain was sequenced in a study of CXCR3-negative and CXCR3-positive naive CD8 T cells. Overall study results and limits: CXCR3-positive naive cells carried more hydrophobic TRB CDR3s than CXCR3-negative ones.

CDR3 size: 16 residues. The germline CDR1 and CDR2 sequences are LGHNA and YNFKEQ. Remarks on this clonotype: What it binds is unknown.

The libraries of TRB cDNA were prepared using 5' RACE with UMI labels. After re-calling the 5' RACE reads, TCRdb lists one entry per CDR3 protein, DNA absent. This sample lists under 110,000 distinct CDR3 sequences; its ten largest clones have approximately 0.38%. The rearrangement uses TRBV4-2 and TRBJ1-4; TCRdb designates TRBD1, a call that cannot be tested without DNA. The specimen was naive CXCR3+ CD8+ T cells from blood. Sample subset: CD45RO-CCR7+CD27+CD95- naive CD8+ T cells expressing CXCR3 (TNR3+). The sequence was obtained from a human donor in good health. Some clones in this sample may be carry-over from other donors' samples. Here the CDR3 reads CASSQYPRGPDEKLFF.